The 23 T cell receptor beta chains presented below share a single source sample, sequenced in a study of T cells after yellow fever vaccination. Via MiXCR, TCRdb re-called the 5' RACE reads, giving one row per CDR3 protein. The data contain 610,000 or so distinct CDR3 sequences, more than 9% of them singletons. Sequenced material: PBMCs, taken on the day of the yellow fever booster vaccination. The source of these receptors is a man aged 25-40 years who received the YFV17D yellow fever vaccine.

The gene calls are TRBV4-3 and TRBJ1-2; 7 positions match TRBD1. CDR1 and CDR2 (germline): LGHNA, YSLEER. CDR3 length: 16 amino acids. V lost 0 bases and J lost 4; bases outside the gene matches: 8. CDR3 coding DNA: TGCGCCAGCAGCCAAGACGCCCCAGGGGGAATCTATGGCTACACCTTC. Translating gives CASSQDAPGGIYGYTF.

J is TRBJ1-1 and V is TRBV6-5; no clear D. Germline V lookup: CDR1 MNHEY, CDR2 SVGAGI. V was shortened by 6 bases and J by 3 bases, with 8 bases between the two germline ends. The CDR3 runs 12 residues. CDR3 sequence (DNA): TGTGCCAGCAGAAACCGATACACTGAAGCTTTCTTT. This sequence encodes CASRNRYTEAFF.

There are a few counts of this clonotype. This chain uses TRBV27 with TRBJ2-1; 7 bases fit TRBD2. This CDR3 comprises 15 residues. Losses at the gene ends were 7 bases for V and 4 bases for J; bases not matched to a gene: 10. The germline gives CDR1 MNHEY, CDR2 SMNVEV (reference sequence). The CDR3 region is CASTPSSGPYNEQFF. CDR3 sequence (DNA): TGTGCCAGCACTCCCAGTAGCGGGCCATACAATGAGCAGTTCTTC.

This sequence joins TRBV3-1 and TRBJ2-6; D remains unclear. V was trimmed by 2 bases and J by 2 bases, leaving 1 base between them. From germline, CDR1 is LGHDT and CDR2 YNNKEL (reference sequence). CDR3 length equals 13 residues. Here the CDR3 reads CASSQPGANVLTF. The DNA of the CDR3 is TGTGCCAGCAGCCAACCTGGGGCCAACGTCCTGACTTTC. Drawing the rest from reference TRBV3-1 and TRBJ2-6, the complete variable domain is DTAVSQTPKYLVTQMGNDKSIKCEQNLGHDTMYWYKQDSKKFLKIMFSYNNKELIINETVPNRFSPKSPDKAHLNLHINSLELGDSAVYFCASSQPGANVLTFGAGSRLTVL.

This rearrangement joins TRBV5-1 to TRBJ2-1; no definite D call. The CDR3 runs to 16 residues. Germline CDR1 SGHRS, CDR2 YFSETQ. V dropped 4 bases and J dropped 0 bases, with 14 bases sitting between them. The CDR3 DNA reads TGCGCCAGCAGCCTCGCCTATTCACTCTCCTACAATGAGCAGTTCTTC. It translates to CASSLAYSLSYNEQFF.

This clonotype has more than one count but fewer than ten. The V gene is TRBV6-1, the J gene TRBJ2-7, with D unclear. CDR3 length: 14 residues. CDR1 is MNHNS and CDR2 is SASEGT in the germline V gene. V was cut by 5 bases and J by 3 bases, with 14 bases left in between. CDR3 bases: TGTGCCAGCAGTCCTTACAGCTTGAACTACGAGCAGTACTTC. Translating gives CASSPYSLNYEQYF.

The chain joins TRBV5-1 to TRBJ2-5; D perhaps matches TRBD1 (7 bases). Germline values: CDR1 SGHRS, CDR2 YFSETQ. V was cut by 5 bases and J by 11 bases, with 16 bases left in between. The CDR3 extends over 12 amino acids. CDR3 region: CASRTDREEQYF. CDR3 nucleotide sequence: TGCGCCAGCAGAACCGACAGGGAGGAACAGTACTTC. Drawing the rest from reference TRBV5-1 and TRBJ2-5, the complete variable domain is KAGVTQTPRYLIKTRGQQVTLSCSPISGHRSVSWYQQTPGQGLQFLFEYFSETQRNKGNFPGRFSGRQFSNSRSEMNVSTLELGDSALYLCASRTDREEQYFGPGTRLLVL.

In this sample, this clonotype turned up a few times. The rearrangement joins TRBV4-1 to TRBJ2-2, with D possibly being TRBD1 (5 bases). The CDR3 loop spans 16 amino acids. Deletions cut 3 bases from V and 2 bases from J, with 13 bases between. CDR1 and CDR2 from the germline V gene are MGHRA and YSYEKL. CDR3 amino acids: CASSQGPRANTGELFF. The CDR3 bases are TGCGCCAGCAGCCAGGGGCCCCGGGCCAACACCGGGGAGCTGTTTTTT.

This clonotype was detected a few times. The chain carries TRBV9 and TRBJ2-7, with D perhaps TRBD1 (6 bases). This CDR3 comprises 15 residues. The germline CDR1 and CDR2 sequences are SGDLS and YYNGEE. The V and J ends lost 4 bases and 2 bases respectively, with 16 bases between them. The CDR3 loop reads CASSSTGTHPYEQYF. Written as DNA, the CDR3 is TGTGCCAGCAGCTCTACCGGGACACATCCCTACGAGCAGTACTTC.

This clonotype was seen a few times. CDR3 nucleotides: TGTGCCAGCGTGGCACGGAACTATGGCTACACCTTC. Its protein is CASVARNYGYTF. The V call is TRBV27, the J call TRBJ1-2, with D unclear. Germline CDR1 reads MNHEY; CDR2 reads SMNVEV (reference sequence). The CDR3 contains 12 residues. V was shortened by 8 bases and J by 2 bases, with 9 bases between the two germline ends.

This clonotype was observed a handful of times. The chain uses TRBV7-2 and TRBJ2-7; 7 positions match TRBD1. The CDR3 has 16 amino acids. V gave up 0 bases and J gave up 2 bases; unmatched junction bases: 7. Germline CDR1 reads SGHTA; CDR2 reads FQGNSA. The CDR3 spells CASSLAADRSPYEQYF. In nucleotides, the CDR3 is TGTGCCAGCAGCTTAGCGGCGGACAGGTCCCCCTACGAGCAGTACTTC.

This chain uses TRBV29-1 with TRBJ2-3; the D is unclear. Germline-derived CDR1 and CDR2 are SQVTM and ANQGSEA. V gave up 7 bases and J gave up 0 bases, with 14 bases separating them. The CDR3 runs 14 residues. CDR3 amino acids: CSARFGSSTDTQYF. The DNA for the CDR3 is TGCAGCGCCCGTTTTGGAAGCAGCACAGATACGCAGTATTTT.

V and J are TRBV20-1 and TRBJ2-7; D is unclear. There are 13 residues in the CDR3. V was cut by 3 bases and J by 2 bases, with 11 bases left in between. Germline V lookup: CDR1 DFQATT, CDR2 SNEGSKA (reference sequence). CDR3 residues: CSARYSLPYEQYF. CDR3 bases: TGCAGTGCTAGGTACAGCCTGCCCTACGAGCAGTACTTC.

The sample holds many counts of this clonotype. J is TRBJ2-7 and V is TRBV5-1, with D uncertain. This CDR3 comprises 13 residues. The V and J ends lost 4 bases and 5 bases respectively, with 13 bases between them. CDR1 and CDR2 (germline): SGHRS, YFSETQ. The chain's CDR3 is CASSAGLENEQYF. DNA for the CDR3: TGCGCCAGCAGCGCAGGCCTGGAAAACGAGCAGTACTTC. The full variable domain, rest sourced from reference TRBV5-1 and TRBJ2-7, is KAGVTQTPRYLIKTRGQQVTLSCSPISGHRSVSWYQQTPGQGLQFLFEYFSETQRNKGNFPGRFSGRQFSNSRSEMNVSTLELGDSALYLCASSAGLENEQYFGPGTRLTVT.

The chain joins TRBV20-1 to TRBJ1-4; 8 bases fit TRBD1. The germline gives CDR1 DFQATT, CDR2 SNEGSKA (reference sequence). V lost 3 bases to trimming and J lost 8 bases; unmatched junction nucleotides: 11. CDR3 size: 15 residues. CDR3 residues: CSARAPGQDREKLFF. CDR3 nucleotides: TGCAGTGCTAGGGCACCGGGACAGGACAGGGAAAAACTGTTTTTT.

This clonotype has only a few counts. The chain combines TRBV20-1 with TRBJ2-5, with no clear D. CDR3 length: 14 residues. V dropped 1 base and J dropped 1 base, with 10 bases sitting between them. Germline lookup yields CDR1 DFQATT and CDR2 SNEGSKA (reference sequence). This CDR3 is CSARVASAQETQYF. In DNA form, the CDR3 reads TGCAGTGCTAGAGTAGCCAGCGCCCAAGAGACCCAGTACTTC.

There are many counts of this clonotype. The V and J genes are TRBV7-9 and TRBJ2-2; 7 positions agree with TRBD2. Germline CDR1 SEHNR, CDR2 FQNEAQ (reference sequence). The CDR3 is 13 residues long. Unmatched junction bases numbered 1, after V lost 5 bases and J lost 4 bases. This chain's CDR3 is CASSASGTGELFF. As DNA, the CDR3 is TGTGCCAGCAGCGCTAGCGGCACCGGGGAGCTGTTTTTT.

V gene TRBV29-1 combines with J gene TRBJ2-1, with 8 bases aligning to TRBD2. Germline V CDR1 and CDR2: SQVTM, ANQGSEA. V dropped 7 bases and J dropped 9; count of bases not matched to a gene: 14. The CDR3 is made up of 14 amino acids. CDR3 sequence: CSALTSGTNGEQFF. CDR3 nucleotides: TGCAGCGCCCTCACTAGCGGAACCAACGGTGAGCAGTTCTTC.

This clonotype has a count of ten or more. The chain has TRBV5-5 and TRBJ1-6, with D perhaps TRBD1 (6 bases). With 0 bases removed from V and 4 bases from J, the gap between germline ends came to 8 bases. Germline V gene sequence: CDR1 SGHKS, CDR2 YYEKEE (reference sequence). The CDR3 is 15 residues long. CDR3 region: CASSLEGQYNSPLHF. CDR3 nucleotides: TGTGCCAGCAGCTTGGAAGGACAGTATAATTCACCCCTCCACTTT.

The rearrangement joins TRBV7-6 to TRBJ2-3; the D is unclear. The germline V gene encodes CDR1 SGHVS and CDR2 FNYEAQ. The length of the CDR3 is 15 residues. V shed 2 bases and J shed 2 bases, with 11 bases lying between them. This CDR3 reads CASSLRRSSTDTQYF. The CDR3 nucleotides read TGTGCCAGCAGCTTACGCAGGAGCTCCACAGATACGCAGTATTTT.

J is TRBJ2-5 and V is TRBV20-1; D is unresolved. The CDR3 is 13 amino acids. Looked up from germline, CDR1 is DFQATT and CDR2 is SNEGSKA (reference sequence). Trimming pared 4 bases from V and 2 bases from J, leaving 11 bases between. CDR3 in amino acids: CSATLPEQETQYF. CDR3 nucleotide sequence: TGCAGTGCTACCCTTCCGGAACAAGAGACCCAGTACTTC.

This clonotype was recorded a few times. The genes are TRBV10-3 and TRBJ2-7; no clear D gene. Germline CDR1 ENHRY, CDR2 SYGVKD. Trimming shortened V by 4 bases and J by 3 bases, and 10 bases separated the two germline ends. The CDR3 runs 13 residues. DNA of the CDR3: TGTGCCATCAGTGCCCCTCAGAACTACGAGCAGTACTTC. Translation: CAISAPQNYEQYF.

A note on this clonotype: Germline is not matched at one junction end, which may reflect a read error. This sequence joins TRBV10-3 and TRBJ2-3, with 11 bases identical to TRBD2. The CDR3 length is 14 residues. The germline V gene encodes CDR1 ENHRY and CDR2 SYGVKD. The DNA of the CDR3 is TGCGCTGCGGGGCTAGCGGGAGGACAAGATACGCAGTATTTT. Its translation: CAAGLAGGQDTQYF.